The 15 T cell receptor beta chains given below trace back to one sample, sequenced in a study of blood T cell repertoires in COVID-19. The table came from immunoSEQ multiplex PCR; TCRdb's copy has only in-frame clones and leaves some out. The sample carries some 210,000 clones, around nine tenths recorded once. The source material was peripheral blood. The receptors were sampled from a woman in her forties who had recovered from COVID-19.

V is TRBV7-3 and J is TRBJ2-1; 7 nucleotides match TRBD2. The CDR3 consists of 13 residues. Germline CDR1 and CDR2: SGHTA and FQGTGA. The V gene end was trimmed by 5 bases and the J gene end by 9 bases; junction bases not matched to a gene: 7. In nucleotides, the CDR3 is TGTGCCAGCAGCATCGGGACTATGGGTGAGCAGTTCTTC. Translated, it gives CASSIGTMGEQFF.

The genes are TRBV10-3 and TRBJ1-1; 9 positions agree with TRBD1. CDR1 is ENHRY, CDR2 SYGVKD, per germline. The CDR3 is 15 amino acids. The V segment lost 0 bases and the J segment 1 base; nucleotides outside the gene matches: 0. The CDR3 loop is CAISESGQGNTEAFF. CDR3 DNA sequence: TGTGCCATCAGTGAGTCGGGACAGGGGAACACTGAAGCTTTCTTT.

This chain joins TRBV6-5 and TRBJ2-1; 9 positions match TRBD2. Unmatched junction bases numbered 4, after V lost 6 bases and J lost 1 base. CDR1 and CDR2 (germline): MNHEY, SVGAGI. This CDR3 comprises 15 residues. The DNA of the CDR3 is TGTGCCAGCAGGGTAGCGGGAGTATCCTACAATGAGCAGTTCTTC. It encodes CASRVAGVSYNEQFF.

Turning to this clone: This sample includes further DNA sequences coding for the same CDR3. J is TRBJ2-7 and V is TRBV4-2; TRBD1 might be the D (6 bases). The CDR3 has 15 residues. The germline V gene encodes CDR1 LGHNA and CDR2 YNFKEQ. V was shortened by 0 bases and J by 0 bases, with 9 bases between the two germline ends. Here the CDR3 reads CASSQDGQSSYEQYF. CDR3 in DNA: TGTGCCAGCAGCCAAGATGGACAGTCCTCCTACGAGCAGTACTTC.

This clone was observed a single time. The gene calls are TRBV11-1 and TRBJ2-5; 11 bases agree with TRBD1. V gave up 5 bases and J gave up 5 bases; unmatched junction bases: 7. The CDR3 extends over 15 amino acids. The V gene's germline CDR1 is SGHAT and CDR2 FQDESV (reference sequence). In DNA form, the CDR3 reads TGTGCCAGCAGCCCCGGGACAGGGGGTCGGGAGACCCAGTACTTC. Protein sequence: CASSPGTGGRETQYF.

The V gene is TRBV2, the J gene TRBJ1-1; 8 nucleotides agree with TRBD1. This CDR3 has 13 amino acids. V shed 6 bases, J shed 4 bases, and the junction held 4 bases outside the gene matches. Germline V CDR1 and CDR2: SNHLY, FYNNEI. The CDR3 loop is CASSETGGTEAFF. In DNA, the CDR3 is TGTGCCAGCAGCGAAACAGGGGGCACTGAAGCTTTCTTT.

This chain joins TRBV29-1 and TRBJ2-3; TRBD2 aligns across 7 bases. CDR3 length: 16 amino acids. Trimming cost V 6 bases and J 5 bases; bases outside gene matches: 17. CDR1 and CDR2 (germline): SQVTM, ANQGSEA. In nucleotides, the CDR3 is TGCAGCGTCGAAAGACGTATAGCGGGCGGGATAGATACGCAGTATTTT. Its protein is CSVERRIAGGIDTQYF.

This clone has a handful of counts. The chain recombines TRBV4-2 with TRBJ1-5; no reliable D call. Trimming cost V 1 base and J 0 bases, with 19 bases left between them. Per germline, CDR1 LGHNA and CDR2 YNFKEQ. This CDR3 has 19 residues. CDR3 DNA sequence: TGTGCCAGCAGCCAAGGGAGGGAGAAGGGAGAACTTAGCAATCAGCCCCAGCATTTT. As protein: CASSQGREKGELSNQPQHF.

The chain combines TRBV29-1 with TRBJ2-2; D gene unclear. Germline V gene data show CDR1 as SQVTM and CDR2 as ANQGSEA. CDR3 length: 13 amino acids. The germline V and J ends were trimmed by 3 bases and 5 bases, with 10 bases remaining between them. The CDR3 spells CSVENSRTGELFF. The CDR3, as DNA: TGCAGCGTTGAGAATTCGAGGACCGGGGAGCTGTTTTTT.

The CDR3 spells CASQDQGWGNQPQHF. DNA of the CDR3: TGTGCCAGTCAGGACCAGGGTTGGGGCAATCAGCCCCAGCATTTT. J is TRBJ1-5 and V is TRBV19, with D perhaps TRBD1 (5 bases). The CDR3 sequence is 15 residues long. Trimming removed 8 bases at V and 2 bases at J, with 16 bases between. Germline CDR1 LNHDA, CDR2 SQIVND (reference sequence).

The chain employs TRBV7-2 and TRBJ2-3; D gene uncertain. Per germline, CDR1 SGHTA and CDR2 FQGNSA. This CDR3 contains 14 residues. V dropped 5 bases and J dropped 0 bases, with 9 bases sitting between them. The CDR3, as DNA: TGTGCCAGCAGCCAAGCAAGTAGCACAGATACGCAGTATTTT. This gives the protein CASSQASSTDTQYF.

The chain carries TRBV5-4 and TRBJ2-3; 11 nucleotides match TRBD2. The ends lost 4 bases at V and 1 base at J; junction bases unmatched: 5. The CDR3 is made up of 16 amino acids. Germline CDR1 and CDR2: SGHNT and YYREEE (reference sequence). The CDR3 region is CASSPTSGIGTDTQYF. The CDR3 DNA is TGTGCCAGCAGCCCGACTAGCGGGATCGGCACAGATACGCAGTATTTT.

The rearrangement links TRBV5-1 to TRBJ2-7, with 12 bases matching TRBD2. Per the germline V gene, CDR1 is SGHRS and CDR2 is YFSETQ. J lost 1 base, V lost 4 bases, and 3 bases had no gene match. The CDR3 length is 15 residues. The CDR3 nucleotides are TGCGCCAGCAGCGGGACTAGCGGGTGGTCCTACGAGCAGTACTTC. Its protein product is CASSGTSGWSYEQYF.

This chain connects TRBV29-1 to TRBJ2-3; 10 bases match TRBD2. The V gene end was trimmed by 6 bases and the J gene end by 0 bases; junction bases not matched to a gene: 12. CDR3 length: 17 amino acids. CDR1 and CDR2 (germline): SQVTM, ANQGSEA. CDR3: CSVHPPSGSRSTDTQYF. In DNA form, the CDR3 reads TGCAGCGTCCACCCCCCTAGCGGGAGTCGTAGCACAGATACGCAGTATTTT.

V and J are TRBV18 and TRBJ1-5; perhaps TRBD1 as D (6 bases). Trimming removed 3 bases from V and 5 bases from J, with 14 bases in between. The germline gives CDR1 KGHSH, CDR2 LQKENI. The length of the CDR3 is 15 residues. The CDR3 sequence: CASSPATGTDQPQHF. The DNA for the CDR3 is TGTGCCAGCTCACCTGCAACAGGGACCGATCAGCCCCAGCATTTT.